The entry below describes one T cell receptor beta chain. The antigen remains unidentified. Germline V gene sequence: CDR1 SGHRS, CDR2 YFSETQ. The CDR3 is 18 residues long. Unmatched junction bases numbered 10, after V lost 0 bases and J lost 3 bases. The source of the sample is a study of post-analysis software for immune sequencing data. Findings and limits, study-wide: Included in a set of several TRBV segments more frequent in patients than controls were TRBV5-6, TRBV5-1 and TRBV20-1.

Prepared libraries of TCR beta cDNA carried unique molecular identifiers. TCRdb reprocessed the PCR reads with MiXCR, giving one entry per CDR3 protein. The sample has hundreds of thousands of distinct CDR3 sequences; around 64% are singletons. Material: blood. The chain recombines TRBV5-1 with TRBJ1-4, with 8 nucleotides matching TRBD1. The receptor comes from a girl aged 2 to 10 with multiple sclerosis. CDR3 amino acids: CASSLVRVQGAANEKLFF. CDR3 in DNA: TGCGCCAGCAGCTTGGTCAGGGTGCAGGGGGCGGCTAATGAAAAACTGTTTTTT.